This T cell receptor (beta chain) emerged from a study of cytomegalovirus exposure and HLA in healthy donors. With respect to this clone: Antigen specificity is unknown.

Notes on the study in general: Per a later analysis, approximately 16,000 TCR beta sequences showed association with HLA alleles at 0.05 false discovery rate. The study flagged 150 to 200 TCR beta chains as cytomegalovirus-associated.

The CDR3 extends over 16 amino acids. Looked up from germline, CDR1 is SGHNT and CDR2 is YYREEE (reference sequence). Trimming cost V 5 bases and J 3 bases; bases outside gene matches: 13. The PCR employed 60 Vbeta primers together with 13 Jbeta primers. The repertoire was sequenced with immunoSEQ multiplex PCR; TCRdb's copy has only in-frame clones and lacks some. The sample carries roughly 250,000 clones, around 80% recorded once. V and J are TRBV5-4 and TRBJ2-5; 7 bases line up with TRBD2. The sequence was obtained from a girl aged 2 to 10 in good health and CMV-seronegative. The specimen was PBMCs. Here the CDR3 DNA reads TGTGCCAGCAGGCGCCTCTCACAGCGGGGTGAAGAGACCCAGTACTTC. Encoded protein: CASRRLSQRGEETQYF.